This T cell receptor (beta chain) comes out of a study of blood T cell repertoires in COVID-19. Study-wide context: Sources were T cells, B-cell-depleted T cells, or PBMCs; the material itself was cDNA or gDNA.

CDR3 length: 13 amino acids. Germline V gene lookup returns CDR1 WNHNN and CDR2 SYGVQD (reference sequence). V lost 6 bases, J lost 3 bases, and 11 bases lay in between. The table came from immunoSEQ multiplex PCR; TCRdb's copy has only in-frame clones and leaves some out. The sample has about 220,000 clones, 65% to 90% seen once. Patients of the Seattle cohort, enrolled during active infection, were followed longitudinally. This clone showed up just a few times. Input material: peripheral blood. The rearrangement uses TRBV10-1 and TRBJ1-2, with D possibly matching TRBD1 (6 bases). This TCR came from a woman between 70 and 85 years old with COVID-19, enrolled during active disease. DNA for the CDR3: TGCGCCAGCAGATCAGGGGTGGACTATGGCTACACCTTC. It translates to CASRSGVDYGYTF.